This T cell receptor beta chain was identified in a study of blood T cell repertoires in COVID-19. For the study at large: Collection of acute and convalescent COVID-19 samples took place in the United States, Italy and Spain. The cDNA or gDNA used as material had been derived from T cells, B-cell-depleted T cells, or PBMCs.

The CDR3 covers 14 residues. Trimming cost V 8 bases and J 0 bases, with 10 bases left between them. Germline-derived CDR1 and CDR2 are SEHNR and FQNEAQ (reference sequence). Up to 2 weeks before entering the study, exposed participants had met a COVID-19 case. This clone was seen only a few times. The protocol was immunoSEQ multiplex PCR, while the TCRdb copy is restricted to in-frame clones and leaves out a portion. Of nearly 250,000 clones listed, just under 90% are singletons. The source material was PBMCs or T cells enriched from blood (not recorded which). The clonotype originates from a man aged 50 or older who had been exposed to COVID-19. This chain uses TRBV7-9 with TRBJ1-4; D gene uncertain. The CDR3 here is CASVTYATNEKLFF. The CDR3 coding sequence is TGTGCCAGCGTTACTTATGCAACTAATGAAAAACTGTTTTTT.